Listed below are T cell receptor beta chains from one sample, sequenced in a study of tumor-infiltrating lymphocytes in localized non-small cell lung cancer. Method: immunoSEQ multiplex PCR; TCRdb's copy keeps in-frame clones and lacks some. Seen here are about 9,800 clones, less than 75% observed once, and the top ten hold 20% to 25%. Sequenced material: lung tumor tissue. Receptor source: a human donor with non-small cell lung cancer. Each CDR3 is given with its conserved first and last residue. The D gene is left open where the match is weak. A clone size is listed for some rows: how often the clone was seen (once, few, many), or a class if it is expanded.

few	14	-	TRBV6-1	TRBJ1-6	CASLPTGGGSPLHF	TGTGCCAGCCTCCCAACGGGTGGGGGTTCACCCCTCCACTTT
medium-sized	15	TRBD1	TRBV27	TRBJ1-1	CASSLFSQGAQGAFF	TGTGCCAGCAGTTTATTTTCGCAGGGGGCGCAGGGAGCTTTCTTT
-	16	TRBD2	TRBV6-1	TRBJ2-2	CASSEGSGGRPGELFF	TGTGCCAGCAGTGAAGGAAGCGGGGGGAGGCCCGGGGAGCTGTTTTTT
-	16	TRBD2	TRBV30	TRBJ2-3	CAWSAGTSQSTDTQYF	TGTGCCTGGAGTGCTGGGACTAGCCAGAGCACAGATACGCAGTATTTT
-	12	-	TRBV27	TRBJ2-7	CASSGDYYEQYF	TGTGCCAGCTCTGGGGATTACTACGAGCAGTACTTC
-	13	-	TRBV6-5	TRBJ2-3	CASSKWSTDTQYF	TGTGCCAGCAGTAAATGGAGCACAGATACGCAGTATTTT
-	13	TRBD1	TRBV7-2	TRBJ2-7	CASSPRQGAVQYF	TGTGCCAGCAGCCCCCGACAGGGGGCGGTGCAGTACTTC
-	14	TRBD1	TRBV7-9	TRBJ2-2	CASSRQGYTGELFF	TGTGCCAGCAGCAGACAGGGTTACACCGGGGAGCTGTTTTTT
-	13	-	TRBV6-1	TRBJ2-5	CASSGVVVETQYF	TGTGCCAGCAGTGGGGTAGTTGTGGAGACCCAGTACTTC
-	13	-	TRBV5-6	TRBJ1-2	CASRLGLGRGYTF	TGTGCCAGCAGACTGGGACTCGGCCGTGGCTACACCTTC
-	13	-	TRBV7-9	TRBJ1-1	CASSLEGGTEAFF	TGTGCCAGCAGCTTAGAGGGGGGAACTGAAGCTTTCTTT
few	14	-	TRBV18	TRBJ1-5	CASSPDRQAQPQHF	TGTGCCAGCTCACCGGACAGACAGGCCCAGCCCCAGCATTTT
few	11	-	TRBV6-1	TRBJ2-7	CASSRAYEQYF	TGTGCCAGCAGTAGGGCTTACGAGCAGTACTTC
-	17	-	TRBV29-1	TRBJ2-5	CSVEDLGKGGSQETQYF	TGCAGCGTTGAAGATCTGGGGAAGGGAGGTTCGCAAGAGACCCAGTACTTC
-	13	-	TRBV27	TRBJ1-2	CASYILANYGYTF	TGTGCCAGCTACATCTTAGCTAACTATGGCTACACCTTC
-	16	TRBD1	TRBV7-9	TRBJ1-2	CASGNTGGAGNYGYTF	TGTGCCAGCGGCAATACAGGGGGCGCAGGCAACTATGGCTACACCTTC
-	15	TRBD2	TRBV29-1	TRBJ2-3	CSVGGGRTFTDTQYF	TGCAGCGTTGGCGGGGGGCGAACCTTCACAGATACGCAGTATTTT
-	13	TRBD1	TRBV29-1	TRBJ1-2	CSSARDRGDGYTF	TGCAGCTCAGCCAGGGACAGGGGGGATGGCTACACCTTC
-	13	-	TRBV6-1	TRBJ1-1	CASIAGITREAFF	TGTGCCAGCATTGCGGGCATTACCCGCGAAGCTTTCTTT
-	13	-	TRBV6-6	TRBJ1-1	CASTRGVGTEAFF	TGTGCTAGCACTCGGGGGGTGGGCACTGAAGCTTTCTTT
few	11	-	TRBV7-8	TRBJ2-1	CASSLETEQFF	TGTGCCAGCAGCTTAGAAACCGAGCAGTTCTTC
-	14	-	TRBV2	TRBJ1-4	CASSVPGGNEKLFF	TGTGCCAGCAGTGTCCCCGGGGGCAATGAAAAACTGTTTTTT
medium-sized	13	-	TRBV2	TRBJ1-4	CASSEGRREKLFF	TGTGCCAGCAGTGAGGGACGTCGGGAAAAACTGTTTTTT
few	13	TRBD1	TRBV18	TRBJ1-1	CASSPTGTGEAFF	TGTGCCAGCTCACCAACCGGGACAGGTGAAGCTTTCTTT
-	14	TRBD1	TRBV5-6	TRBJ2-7	CASSPGTGPTGTYF	TGTGCCAGCAGCCCCGGGACAGGGCCGACTGGAACGTACTTC
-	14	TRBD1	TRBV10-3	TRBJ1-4	CASKGTGAVEKLFF	TGTGCCTCTAAGGGGACAGGGGCGGTAGAAAAACTGTTTTTT
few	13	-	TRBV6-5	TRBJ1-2	CASTYGQGYGYTF	TGTGCCAGCACCTACGGGCAGGGCTATGGCTACACCTTC
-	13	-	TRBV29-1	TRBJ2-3	CSVEDQDTDTQYF	TGCAGCGTTGAAGATCAAGACACAGATACGCAGTATTTT
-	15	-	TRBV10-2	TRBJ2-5	CASSESKLAGETQYF	TGCGCCAGCAGTGAGTCGAAACTAGCTGGAGAGACCCAGTACTTC
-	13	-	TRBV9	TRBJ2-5	CASSAAGGETQYF	TGTGCCAGCAGCGCCGCAGGGGGGGAGACCCAGTACTTC
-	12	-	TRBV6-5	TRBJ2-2	CASSYYSGELFF	TGTGCCAGCAGTTACTATTCCGGGGAGCTGTTTTTT
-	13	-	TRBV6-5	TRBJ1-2	CASTENRDYGYTF	TGTGCCAGCACCGAAAACAGGGACTATGGCTACACCTTC
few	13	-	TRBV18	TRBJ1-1	CASSPQGNTEAFF	TGTGCCAGCTCACCACAGGGAAACACTGAAGCTTTCTTT
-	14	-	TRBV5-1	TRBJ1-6	CASKVGEYNSPLHF	TGCGCCAGCAAGGTGGGGGAGTATAATTCACCCCTCCACTTT
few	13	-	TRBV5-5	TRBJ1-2	CASSSDLNYGYTF	TGTGCCAGCAGCTCGGACCTCAACTATGGCTACACCTTC
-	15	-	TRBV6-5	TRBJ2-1	CASSPPAGSYNEQFF	TGTGCCAGCAGTCCCCCTGCCGGGTCCTACAATGAGCAGTTCTTC
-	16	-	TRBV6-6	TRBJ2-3	CASRPTGQRSSDTQYF	TGTGCCAGCAGGCCTACAGGACAGAGAAGTTCAGATACGCAGTATTTT
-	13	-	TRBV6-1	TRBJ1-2	CASSEEANYGYTF	TGTGCCAGCAGTGAAGAGGCTAACTATGGCTACACCTTC
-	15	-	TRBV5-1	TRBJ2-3	CASSDGGISTDTQYF	TGCGCCAGCAGCGATGGGGGGATAAGCACAGATACGCAGTATTTT
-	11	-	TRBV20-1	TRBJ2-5	CSAGTEETQYF	TGCAGTGCGGGGACGGAAGAGACCCAGTACTTC
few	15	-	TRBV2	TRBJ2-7	CASRESGTPSYEQYF	TGTGCCAGCAGGGAATCCGGGACACCCTCCTACGAGCAGTACTTC
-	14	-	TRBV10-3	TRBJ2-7	CAISESNAYSEQYF	TGTGCCATCAGTGAGTCGAACGCCTACAGCGAGCAGTACTTC
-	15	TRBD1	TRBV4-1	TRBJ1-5	CASSPGTVPNQPQHF	TGCGCCAGCAGCCCGGGGACAGTCCCCAATCAGCCCCAGCATTTT
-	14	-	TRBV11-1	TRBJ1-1	CASSFATENTEAFF	TGTGCCAGCAGCTTTGCGACAGAGAACACTGAAGCTTTCTTT